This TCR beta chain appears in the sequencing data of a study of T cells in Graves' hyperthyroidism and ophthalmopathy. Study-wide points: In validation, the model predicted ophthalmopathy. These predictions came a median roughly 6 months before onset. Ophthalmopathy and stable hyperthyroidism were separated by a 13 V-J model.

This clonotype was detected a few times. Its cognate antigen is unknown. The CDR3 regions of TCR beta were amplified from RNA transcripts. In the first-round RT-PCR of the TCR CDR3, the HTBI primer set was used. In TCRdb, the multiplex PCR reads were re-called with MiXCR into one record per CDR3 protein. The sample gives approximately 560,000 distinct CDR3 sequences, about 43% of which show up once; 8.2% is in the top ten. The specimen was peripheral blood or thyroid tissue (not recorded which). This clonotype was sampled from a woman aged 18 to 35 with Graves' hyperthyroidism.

The DNA of the CDR3 is TGTGCCAGCAGCCAAGGCAGGTGGATCGCTGAAGCTTTCTTT. As protein: CASSQGRWIAEAFF. The chain recombines TRBV9 with TRBJ1-1; no clear D gene. The CDR3 length is 14 residues. V lost 4 bases and J lost 6, with 16 bases in between. Germline loops: CDR1 SGDLS, CDR2 YYNGEE.